Listed here are 17 T cell receptor beta chains from one sample, sequenced in a study of regulatory T cells in long-lasting Graves disease. Noted time point: persistent/refractory GD, antithyroid drugs over 5 years with positive TRAb. The TCR library was made from RNA extracted from PBMCs. In building TCR beta libraries, iRepertoire HTBI primers were used together with Arm-PCR of CDR3 regions. TCRdb used MiXCR to reprocess the multiplex PCR reads, holding one entry per CDR3 protein. The repertoire includes about 660,000 distinct CDR3 sequences, 25% to 35% of them detected once, and 40% to 50% sits in the top ten. Sequencing used peripheral blood mononuclear cells (PBMCs), obtained when the disease was refractory, from a patient treated with antithyroid drugs. The receptors stem from a female donor with Graves disease.

This clonotype has at least ten counts. J is TRBJ1-5 and V is TRBV6-1; D call uncertain. CDR3 length: 13 residues. Germline V gene lookup returns CDR1 MNHNS and CDR2 SASEGT. The V gene lost 8 bases and the J gene lost 4 bases, with 12 bases spanning the gap. The CDR3 reads CASVVGNNQPQHF. The CDR3, as DNA: TGTGCCAGCGTAGTAGGGAATAATCAGCCCCAGCATTTT.

There are a few counts of this clonotype. This chain connects TRBV29-1 to TRBJ1-2; 8 positions match TRBD1. This CDR3 spans 14 amino acids. With V trimmed by 1 base and J by 4 bases, 5 bases remained unmatched. Germline assignment: CDR1 SQVTM and CDR2 ANQGSEA. CDR3 sequence: CSVEAQGAVYGYTF. CDR3 DNA sequence: TGCAGCGTTGAAGCCCAGGGGGCGGTCTATGGCTACACCTTC.

The genes are TRBV27 and TRBJ1-1; D remains unclear. Germline assignment: CDR1 MNHEY and CDR2 SMNVEV (reference sequence). Trimming cost V 6 bases and J 0 bases, with 14 bases left between them. The CDR3 runs to 15 residues. CDR3 sequence: CASRLFGPMNTEAFF. As DNA, the CDR3 is TGTGCCAGCAGACTGTTCGGGCCGATGAACACTGAAGCTTTCTTT.

This clonotype has just a few counts. V gene TRBV6-5 combines with J gene TRBJ2-7, with 9 bases identical to TRBD1. CDR3 length: 14 residues. V lost 4 bases, J lost 6 bases, and 7 bases stayed unmatched. Germline V gives CDR1 MNHEY, CDR2 SVGAGI. CDR3 coding DNA: TGTGCCAGCAGTTCCATCAGACAGGGGGGCGAGCAGTACTTC. Translating gives CASSSIRQGGEQYF.

This chain connects TRBV11-2 to TRBJ2-7, with a possible D match to TRBD2 (5 bases). With 4 bases removed from V and 0 bases from J, the gap between germline ends came to 19 bases. CDR3 length: 17 amino acids. Germline V gene lookup returns CDR1 SGHAT and CDR2 FQNNGV. The DNA of the CDR3 is TGTGCCAGCAGCTCGGTTCGGGGAAGCAAATACTCCTACGAGCAGTACTTC. Translating it yields CASSSVRGSKYSYEQYF.

The chain joins TRBV9 to TRBJ1-2; TRBD1 matches 8 bases. Germline-derived CDR1 and CDR2 are SGDLS and YYNGEE. CDR3 size: 13 residues. V trimming: 0 bases; J trimming: 10 bases; junction bases outside the gene matches: 5. The CDR3 reads CASSVEGQVLYTF. In DNA, the CDR3 is TGTGCCAGCAGCGTAGAGGGACAGGTCCTCTACACCTTC.

The chain carries TRBV20-1 and TRBJ1-4; no firm D call. The germline V gene has CDR1 DFQATT and CDR2 SNEGSKA (reference sequence). Trimming took off 0 bases at V and 4 bases at J, with 6 bases between the two ends. The CDR3 loop spans 13 amino acids. DNA of the CDR3: TGCAGTGCTAGAGATAGGGTTAATGAAAAACTGTTTTTT. It encodes CSARDRVNEKLFF.

This clonotype appeared many times. The chain uses TRBV6-2 or TRBV6-3 and TRBJ2-7; 12 nucleotides line up with TRBD1. The CDR3 covers 15 residues. The V segment lost 6 bases and the J segment 5 bases; nucleotides outside the gene matches: 8. Looked up from germline, CDR1 is MNHEY and CDR2 is SVGEGT. The CDR3 DNA reads TGTGCCAGCAGAGACCGGGACAGGGGGCTCGACGAGCAGTACTTC. Its translation: CASRDRDRGLDEQYF.

Many counts were recorded for this clonotype. No DNA is shown, since the ends of the CDR3 on it are uncertain; the CDR3 is the one TCRdb lists. Here the CDR3 reads CASSTGGTMRENCFF. The chain recombines TRBV28 with TRBJ1-4; whether TRBD1, the table's D call, matches the DNA was not checked. Germline loops: CDR1 MDHEN, CDR2 SYDVKM. The CDR3 sequence runs 15 residues, both termini included.

This clonotype occurred many times. The chain couples TRBV29-1 to TRBJ2-5, with D perhaps being TRBD1 or TRBD2 (5 bases each). V gave up 7 bases and J gave up 1 base, with 16 bases separating them. CDR1 is SQVTM, CDR2 ANQGSEA, per germline. CDR3 length equals 14 residues. The CDR3 DNA sequence: TGCAGCGCTGGGAGACCCGACAGCCAAGAGACCCAGTACTTC. This sequence encodes CSAGRPDSQETQYF.

V usage is TRBV29-1 and J usage is TRBJ1-2; 10 positions match TRBD1. Trimming removed 4 bases from V and 6 bases from J; junction bases left unmatched: 5. Looked up from germline, CDR1 is SQVTM and CDR2 is ANQGSEA. The length of the CDR3 is 13 residues. This chain's CDR3 is CSVADRGRDGYTF. In nucleotides, the CDR3 is TGCAGCGTTGCCGACAGGGGGCGCGATGGCTACACCTTC.

The chain recombines TRBV29-1 with TRBJ2-3; D is unresolved. V dropped 2 bases and J dropped 2 bases, with 8 bases sitting between them. In germline, CDR1 is SQVTM, CDR2 ANQGSEA. CDR3 size: 13 residues. As DNA, the CDR3 is TGCAGCGTTGAATCGTCAGCCACAGATACGCAGTATTTT. This codes for CSVESSATDTQYF.

This clonotype was seen more than once but under ten times. The gene calls are TRBV12-3 or TRBV12-4 and TRBJ2-7; D might be TRBD2 (5 bases). The CDR3 runs 15 residues. Trimming cost V 7 bases and J 5 bases, with 21 bases left between them. The CDR3 bases are TGTGCCAGCACCGTAAGCGGCCAGAATAGGGACGAGCAGTACTTC. Its translation is CASTVSGQNRDEQYF.

A few counts support this clonotype. The V call is TRBV7-2, the J call TRBJ1-1; perhaps TRBD1 as D (6 bases). The CDR3 runs to 14 residues. Germline V CDR1 and CDR2: SGHTA, FQGNSA. Trimming cost V 3 bases and J 1 base, with 9 bases left between them. CDR3 in DNA: TGTGCCAGCAGCTTCTACAGGGAGAACACTGAAGCTTTCTTT. This gives the protein CASSFYRENTEAFF.

The chain recombines TRBV10-3 with TRBJ1-3, with a weak D call TRBD1 (5 bases). Germline values: CDR1 ENHRY, CDR2 SYGVKD. The CDR3 length is 15 residues. Between the trimmed V and J ends, which lost 7 bases and 0 bases, there was a span of 13 bases. The CDR3 loop reads CAINSGIGSGNTIYF. CDR3 coding DNA: TGTGCCATCAATTCAGGGATTGGCTCTGGAAACACCATATATTTT.

V gene TRBV4-1 combines with J gene TRBJ1-4; tentatively, D is TRBD1 (6 bases). Germline loops: CDR1 MGHRA, CDR2 YSYEKL. With 7 bases removed from V and 4 bases from J, the gap between germline ends came to 13 bases. The CDR3 is 14 residues long. CDR3 bases: TGCGCCAGCACCCAGCTACAGGGTAATGAAAAACTGTTTTTT. Translated, it gives CASTQLQGNEKLFF.

This clonotype was seen only a few times. This could be a read error, since a much larger clone is one nucleotide away. The V gene is TRBV6-1, the J gene TRBJ2-5, with 9 bases fitting TRBD2. Trimming removed 7 bases from V and 2 bases from J; junction bases left unmatched: 11. Looked up from germline, CDR1 is MNHNS and CDR2 is SASEGT. The CDR3 has 16 amino acids. The CDR3 reads CASTVPTSGVQETQYF. CDR3 sequence (DNA): TGTGCCAGCACCGTGCCGACTAGCGGAGTTCAAGAGACCCAGTACTTC.